The entry below gives a single T cell receptor (beta chain) sequence along with its context. Its target is not known. The sample belongs to a study of shared clonotypes between healthy human individuals. Study outcomes and limitations: Rarefaction showed sorted-subset sequencing was incomplete despite large depth.

Libraries were prepared by immunoSEQ multiplex PCR; TCRdb keeps only in-frame clonotypes and omits some of them. The sample lists 1 million to 1.2 million clones; approximately 77% were seen once. The trim removed 3 bases at V and 2 bases at J, leaving 7 bases unmatched. The CDR3 totals 15 residues. Germline CDR1 reads KGHSH; CDR2 reads LQKENI. The TCR comes from a man aged 18 to 30 in good health. Some clones in this sample may be carry-over from other donors' samples. The V gene is TRBV18, the J gene TRBJ2-7, with 7 bases identical to TRBD1. The sequenced sample consisted of memory CD4+ T cells from PBMCs. This sample's subset: CD45RA-negative fraction. In DNA form, the CDR3 reads TGTGCCAGCTCACCCTGGGACAGACGTACCTACGAGCAGTACTTC. Encoded protein: CASSPWDRRTYEQYF.